This T cell receptor (beta chain) was retrieved from a study of Graves' ophthalmopathy and Graves' hyperthyroidism. This clonotype was found a few times. The CDR3 length is 13 residues. Trimming removed 6 bases at V and 6 bases at J, with 11 bases between. Germline V lookup: CDR1 MNHEY, CDR2 SVGAGI. Using RNA transcripts, the TCR beta CDR3 regions were amplified. After a first-round RT-PCR with HTBI primers, a second-round multiplex PCR was run. TCRdb used MiXCR to reprocess the multiplex PCR reads, holding one entry per CDR3 protein. The sample records around 15,000 distinct CDR3 sequences, about half being singletons.

The rearrangement uses TRBV6-5 and TRBJ2-2; D is undetermined. Sequencing was performed on peripheral blood. The sequence came from a woman aged 40 to 49 with stable Graves' hyperthyroidism. The DNA of the CDR3 is TGTGCCAGCAGGCTCCCGAGTGCCGGGGAGCTGTTTTTT. Residues: CASRLPSAGELFF.